A selection of T cell receptor beta chains follows, all from one sample in a study of cytomegalovirus exposure and HLA in healthy donors. The table came from immunoSEQ multiplex PCR; TCRdb's copy has only in-frame clones and leaves some out. The sample comprises about 120,000 clones, roughly 80% of which are singletons, and roughly 4% rests with the top ten. Source material: PBMCs. These receptor sequences come from a man younger than 30 in good health and CMV-seropositive. Each CDR3 is given with its conserved first and last residue. D genes are given only for firm matches. Rows give clone size only sometimes, using once, few, many, or a class for an expanded clone.

size	J	V	D	CDR3	DNA
.	TRBJ1-1	TRBV19	TRBD1	CASFQGDTEAFF	TGTGCCAGCTTTCAGGGGGACACTGAAGCTTTCTTT
.	TRBJ1-2	TRBV19	.	CASTPRGVLDGGYTF	TGTGCCAGTACCCCACGCGGGGTTTTGGATGGTGGCTACACCTTC
.	TRBJ1-5	TRBV30	.	CAWSWAAPNQPQHF	TGTGCCTGGAGTTGGGCTGCCCCGAATCAGCCCCAGCATTTT
.	TRBJ1-2	TRBV6-5	TRBD1	CASSTTGGSGYTF	TGTGCCAGCAGTACGACAGGGGGTAGTGGCTACACCTTC
.	TRBJ1-2	TRBV7-9	TRBD1	CASSLGLDRVNGYTF	TGTGCCAGCAGCTTAGGTTTGGACAGGGTCAACGGCTACACCTTC
.	TRBJ2-5	TRBV7-7	TRBD1	CASSTQGDETQYF	TGTGCTAGCAGCACACAGGGGGATGAGACCCAGTACTTC
.	TRBJ1-4	TRBV27	.	CASSRAATNEKLFF	TGTGCCAGCTCCCGAGCTGCAACTAATGAAAAACTGTTTTTT
once	TRBJ1-1	TRBV11-2	TRBD1	CASSLETGLDTEAFF	TGTGCCAGCAGCTTGGAGACAGGGCTGGACACTGAAGCTTTCTTT
.	TRBJ2-7	TRBV27	.	CASSPTTGYEQYF	TGTGCCAGCAGTCCAACGACGGGGTACGAGCAGTACTTC
.	TRBJ2-7	TRBV19	TRBD1	CASSIPPSQGLFYEQYF	TGTGCCAGTAGTATACCGCCGTCACAGGGGCTTTTTTACGAGCAGTACTTC
.	TRBJ1-3	TRBV2	.	CASSEGRSRSGNTIYF	TGTGCCAGCAGTGAGGGCAGGTCAAGATCTGGAAACACCATATATTTT
once	TRBJ1-4	TRBV4-1	.	CASSQVTALRTNEKLFF	TGCGCCAGCAGCCAAGTGACAGCCTTAAGAACTAATGAAAAACTGTTTTTT
.	TRBJ2-4	TRBV19	.	CASSIESRGAKNIQYF	TGTGCCAGTAGTATAGAGAGTCGAGGAGCCAAAAACATTCAGTACTTC
once	TRBJ1-2	TRBV30	TRBD1	CASLPPMMGQANYGYTF	TGTGCCTCATTACCACCGATGATGGGACAGGCCAACTATGGCTACACCTTC
.	TRBJ2-7	TRBV4-3	TRBD2	CASSQDPAGVEQYF	TGCGCCAGCAGCCAAGACCCGGCGGGGGTCGAGCAGTACTTC
.	TRBJ2-2	TRBV6-1	TRBD2	CASSELAGRGSGELFF	TGTGCCAGCAGTGAATTAGCCGGGAGGGGATCCGGGGAGCTGTTTTTT
.	TRBJ2-1	TRBV4-3	TRBD2	CASSQEGSGRTNEQFF	TGCGCCAGCAGCCAAGAGGGTAGCGGGAGGACGAATGAGCAGTTCTTC
.	TRBJ1-2	TRBV18	.	CASSRLQGYGYTF	TGTGCCAGCTCACGGTTACAGGGATATGGCTACACCTTC
once	TRBJ1-2	TRBV5-1	.	CASSPRQTGYGYTF	TGCGCCAGCAGCCCCCGACAGACAGGCTATGGCTACACCTTC
once	TRBJ2-1	TRBV5-1	TRBD1	CASSLGQGSYNEQFF	TGCGCCAGCAGCTTGGGACAGGGATCCTACAATGAGCAGTTCTTC
.	TRBJ1-1	TRBV5-4	TRBD1	CASSPGTGDTEAFF	TGTGCCAGCAGCCCCGGGACAGGGGACACTGAAGCTTTCTTT
once	TRBJ2-3	TRBV20-1	TRBD2	CSAITSGGQYF	TGCAGTGCGATCACTAGCGGAGGGCAGTATTTT
few	TRBJ1-3	TRBV5-6	.	CASSGDWSSGNTIYF	TGTGCCAGCAGCGGGGACTGGAGCTCTGGAAACACCATATATTTT
few	TRBJ2-1	TRBV9	.	CASSGTLTNNEQFF	TGTGCCAGCAGCGGGACTCTAACAAACAATGAGCAGTTCTTC
.	TRBJ1-2	TRBV5-1	.	CASSPQGYRTNYGYTF	TGCGCCAGCAGCCCCCAGGGATATCGGACTAACTATGGCTACACCTTC
.	TRBJ2-3	TRBV12-5	TRBD1	CASGQGTATDTQYF	TGTGCTAGTGGCCAAGGGACAGCCACAGATACGCAGTATTTT
.	TRBJ1-1	TRBV15	.	CATSHQSFGNTEAFF	TGTGCCACCAGCCACCAAAGCTTCGGGAACACTGAAGCTTTCTTT
.	TRBJ2-5	TRBV7-8	TRBD1	CASSLQQGAKTQYF	TGTGCCAGCAGCTTACAACAGGGGGCGAAGACCCAGTACTTC
.	TRBJ2-3	TRBV11-2	.	CASSLNPAESDTQYF	TGTGCCAGCAGCTTAAATCCAGCGGAGTCAGATACGCAGTATTTT
.	TRBJ1-3	TRBV6-1	.	CASSDNIPSGNTIYF	TGTGCCAGCAGTGATAACATTCCCTCTGGAAACACCATATATTTT
.	TRBJ1-2	TRBV19	.	CASSINLEGRPYGYTF	TGTGCCAGTAGTATAAACCTGGAGGGACGACCCTATGGCTACACCTTC
.	TRBJ2-7	TRBV25-1	.	CASSANYEQYF	TGTGCCAGCAGCGCTAACTACGAGCAGTACTTC
.	TRBJ1-1	TRBV6-5	TRBD1	CASRWTGGDDTEAFF	TGTGCCAGCAGGTGGACAGGGGGGGATGACACTGAAGCTTTCTTT
.	TRBJ2-1	TRBV13	TRBD2	CASSTLAPKVRFF	TGTGCCAGCAGCACACTAGCGCCCAAAGTACGGTTCTTC
.	TRBJ2-5	TRBV7-2	.	CASSLGSRATGETQYF	TGTGCCAGCAGCTTAGGATCGAGGGCCACCGGAGAGACCCAGTACTTC
.	TRBJ1-1	TRBV11-2	TRBD1	CASSQGDLNTEAFF	TGTGCCAGCAGCCAGGGGGACCTGAACACTGAAGCTTTCTTT
.	TRBJ1-2	TRBV28	TRBD1	CASNSPSDRGYGYTF	TGTGCCAGCAATTCCCCCTCGGACAGGGGCTATGGCTACACCTTC
.	TRBJ1-4	TRBV25-1	.	CASSEFSAANEKLFF	TGTGCCAGCAGTGAATTCAGCGCTGCTAATGAAAAACTGTTTTTT
.	TRBJ2-3	TRBV27	.	CASSRIRDTQYF	TGTGCCAGCAGCAGGATCCGGGATACGCAGTATTTT
.	TRBJ2-7	TRBV6-1	.	CASSADTVSYEQYF	TGTGCCAGCAGTGCAGACACAGTGTCCTACGAGCAGTACTTC
.	TRBJ2-7	TRBV10-1	TRBD2	CASSDRASGSIYEQYF	TGCGCCAGCAGTGATCGGGCTAGCGGGAGTATCTACGAGCAGTACTTC
.	TRBJ2-6	TRBV27	.	CASSLEWRSGANVLTF	TGTGCCAGCAGTTTAGAGTGGAGGTCTGGGGCCAACGTCCTGACTTTC
.	TRBJ2-3	TRBV6-1	.	CASSHTDTQYF	TGTGCCAGCAGTCACACAGATACGCAGTATTTT
.	TRBJ1-1	TRBV30	.	CAWSVEPFGTEAFF	TGTGCCTGGAGTGTGGAGCCCTTCGGCACTGAAGCTTTCTTT
once	TRBJ1-1	TRBV7-9	.	CASSLVSSGYDTEAFF	TGTGCCAGCAGCTTAGTGTCGTCAGGGTACGACACTGAAGCTTTCTTT
.	TRBJ2-7	TRBV11-2	.	CASSSNAGTGSPYEQYF	TGTGCCAGCAGCTCCAACGCCGGGACTGGGTCCCCCTACGAGCAGTACTTC
.	TRBJ2-7	TRBV7-6	TRBD2	CASSPTGTSGYEQYF	TGTGCCAGCAGCCCAACCGGGACTAGCGGCTACGAGCAGTACTTC